This T cell receptor beta chain was sequenced in a study of blood T cell repertoires in COVID-19. Overall study: Italy, Spain and the United States were the sources of the convalescent and acute COVID-19 samples. The analysed material was cDNA or gDNA that came from T cells, B-cell-depleted T cells, or PBMCs.

Trimming removed 4 bases from V and 7 bases from J; junction bases left unmatched: 10. The V gene's germline CDR1 is PRHDT and CDR2 FYEKMQ (reference sequence). CDR3 size: 17 residues. In the original workflow: The authors estimated nucleated cell counts from reference gene primer amplification. Only in-frame clones appear in the TCRdb table, and some are missing; sequencing was by immunoSEQ multiplex PCR. That table furnishes V, J and clone size, whereas the DNA furnished D and trimming. The sample consists of 200,000 to 250,000 clones, 85% to 90% of them appearing once. This clonotype originated in a man aged 30 to 45 with COVID-19, enrolled during active disease. The chain recombines TRBV13 with TRBJ2-2, with 12 positions matching TRBD1. Sequenced material: peripheral blood. In DNA, the CDR3 is TGTGCCAGCAGCTCGACCGGGACAGGGGGCCTGCACGGGGAGCTGTTTTTT. Protein sequence: CASSSTGTGGLHGELFF.